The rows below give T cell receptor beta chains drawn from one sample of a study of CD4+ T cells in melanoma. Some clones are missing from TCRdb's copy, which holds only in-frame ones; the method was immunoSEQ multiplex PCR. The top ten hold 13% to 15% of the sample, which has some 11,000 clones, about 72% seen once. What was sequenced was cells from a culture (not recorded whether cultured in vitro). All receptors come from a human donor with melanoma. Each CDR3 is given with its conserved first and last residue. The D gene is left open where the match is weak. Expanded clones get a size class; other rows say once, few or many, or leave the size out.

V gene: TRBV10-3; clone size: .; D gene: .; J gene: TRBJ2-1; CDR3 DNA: TGTGCCATCAGTTACAGGACGGGGAATGAGCAGTTCTTC; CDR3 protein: CAISYRTGNEQFF
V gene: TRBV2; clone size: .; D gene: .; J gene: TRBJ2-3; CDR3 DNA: TGTGCCAGCAAAAAAGGAGGGGCGGCAGATACGCAGTATTTT; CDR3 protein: CASKKGGAADTQYF
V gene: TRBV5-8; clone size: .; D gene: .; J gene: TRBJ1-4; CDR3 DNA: TGTGCCAGCAGCGTTTACCAGGGAACTGCAACTAATGAAAAACTGTTTTTT; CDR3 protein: CASSVYQGTATNEKLFF
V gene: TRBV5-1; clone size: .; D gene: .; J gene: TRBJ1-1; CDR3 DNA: TGCGCCAGCTCCCGAGAACCAGGCGTTAACACTGAAGCTTTCTTT; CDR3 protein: CASSREPGVNTEAFF
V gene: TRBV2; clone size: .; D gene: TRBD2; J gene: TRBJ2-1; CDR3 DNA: TGTGCCAGCAGTTATACGGGGGGTTCGTACAATGAGCAGTTCTTC; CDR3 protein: CASSYTGGSYNEQFF
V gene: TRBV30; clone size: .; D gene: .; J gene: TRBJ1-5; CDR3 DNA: TGTGCCTGGAGGCCCAAGGGTGATAGCAATCAGCCCCAGCATTTT; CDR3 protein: CAWRPKGDSNQPQHF
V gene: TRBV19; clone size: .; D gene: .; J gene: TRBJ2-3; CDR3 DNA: TGTGCCAGTAGTATGACGTTTACGAATACGCAGTATTTT; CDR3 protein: CASSMTFTNTQYF
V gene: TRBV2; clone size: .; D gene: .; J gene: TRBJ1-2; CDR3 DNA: TGTGCCGGTGAAAGTAAAACTAACTATGGCTACACCTTC; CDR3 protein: CAGESKTNYGYTF
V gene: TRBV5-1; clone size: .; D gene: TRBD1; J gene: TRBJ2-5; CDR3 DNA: TGCGCCAGCAGCTTGGGTGGACAGGGGGCGGAGACCCAGTACTTC; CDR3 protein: CASSLGGQGAETQYF
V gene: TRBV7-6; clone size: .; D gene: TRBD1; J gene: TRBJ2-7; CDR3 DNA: TGTGCCAGCAGCCTGAGATCCGGACAGGGTTTTTCCGAGCAGTACTTC; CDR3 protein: CASSLRSGQGFSEQYF
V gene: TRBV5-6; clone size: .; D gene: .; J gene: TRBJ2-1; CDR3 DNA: TGTGCCAGCAGCTCTGGGACGGAGGACTACAATGAGCAGTTCTTC; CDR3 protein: CASSSGTEDYNEQFF
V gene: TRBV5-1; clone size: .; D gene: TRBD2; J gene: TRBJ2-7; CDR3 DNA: TGCGCCAGCAGCTTGGCTTTGGGACTATCTAACGAGCAGTACTTC; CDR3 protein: CASSLALGLSNEQYF
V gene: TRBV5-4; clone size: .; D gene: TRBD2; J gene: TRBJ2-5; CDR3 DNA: TGTGCCAGCAGCCGCGGGGGGGCGGGGGAGACCCAGTACTTC; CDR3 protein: CASSRGGAGETQYF
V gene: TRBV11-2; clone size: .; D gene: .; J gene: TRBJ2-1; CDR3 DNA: TGTGCCAGCAGCTCCAGACAGGGAGGGAATGAGCAGTTCTTC; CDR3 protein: CASSSRQGGNEQFF
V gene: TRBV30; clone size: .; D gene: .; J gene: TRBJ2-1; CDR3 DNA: TGTGCCTCCTTGGACTCTACCTTTAATGAGCAGTTCTTC; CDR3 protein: CASLDSTFNEQFF
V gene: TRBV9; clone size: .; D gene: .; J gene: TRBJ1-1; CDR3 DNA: TGTGCCAGCAGCGTATTCGTGAACACTGAAGCTTTCTTT; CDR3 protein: CASSVFVNTEAFF
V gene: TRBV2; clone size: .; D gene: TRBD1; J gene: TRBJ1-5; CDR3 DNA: TGTGCCAGCAGTCTCGGGACAGCAGGCTCCCAGCATTTT; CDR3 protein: CASSLGTAGSQHF
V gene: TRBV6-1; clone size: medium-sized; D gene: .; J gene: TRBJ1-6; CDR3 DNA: TGTGCCAGCAGTGAGAGGGGCTATAATTCACCCCTCCACTTT; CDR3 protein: CASSERGYNSPLHF
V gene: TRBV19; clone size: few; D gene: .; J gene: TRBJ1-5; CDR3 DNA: TGTGCCAGTAGTATGGGTTGGCAGCCCCAGCATTTT; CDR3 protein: CASSMGWQPQHF
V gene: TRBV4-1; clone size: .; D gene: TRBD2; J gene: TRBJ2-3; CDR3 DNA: TGCGCCAGCAGCCAGCGACTAGCGGGGGGGCAGAGCACAGATACGCAGTATTTT; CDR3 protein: CASSQRLAGGQSTDTQYF
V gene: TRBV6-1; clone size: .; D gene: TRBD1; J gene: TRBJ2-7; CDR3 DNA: TGTGCCAGCAGTGTCCGGGACAGGGGACCCTACGAGCAGTACTTC; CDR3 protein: CASSVRDRGPYEQYF
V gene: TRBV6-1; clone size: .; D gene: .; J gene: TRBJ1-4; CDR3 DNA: TGTGCCAGCAGACAGGGTCCCAATGAAAAACTGTTTTTT; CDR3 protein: CASRQGPNEKLFF
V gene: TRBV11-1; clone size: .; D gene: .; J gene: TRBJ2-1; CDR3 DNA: TGTGCCAGCAGCCCCAGGGACTCGAGCTCCTACAATGAGCAGTTCTTC; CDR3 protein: CASSPRDSSSYNEQFF
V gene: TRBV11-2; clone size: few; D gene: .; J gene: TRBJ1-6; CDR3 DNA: TGTGCCAGCAGCCTAGGCGCGACAGTTACGGGTTCACCCCTCCACTTT; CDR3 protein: CASSLGATVTGSPLHF
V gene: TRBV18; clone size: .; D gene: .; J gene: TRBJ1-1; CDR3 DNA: TGTGCCAGCTCACCCGCCTGGGGGACTGAAGCTTTCTTT; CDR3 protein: CASSPAWGTEAFF
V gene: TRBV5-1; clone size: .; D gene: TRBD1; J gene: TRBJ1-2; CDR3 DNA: TGCGCCAGCAGCTTGGGGGACAGGTCCTCCGGCTACACCTTC; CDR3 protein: CASSLGDRSSGYTF
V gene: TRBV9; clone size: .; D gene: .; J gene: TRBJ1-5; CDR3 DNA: TGTGCCAGCAGCGTCGGGACGGATCAGCCCCAGCATTTT; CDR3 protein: CASSVGTDQPQHF
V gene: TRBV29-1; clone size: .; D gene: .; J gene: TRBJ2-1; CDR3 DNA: TGCAGCGTGAACAGGGCTTCACACGTCGAGCAGTTCTTC; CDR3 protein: CSVNRASHVEQFF
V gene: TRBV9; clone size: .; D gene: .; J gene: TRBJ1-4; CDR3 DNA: TGTGCCAGCAGCGTAGAGAGGGATCGGGGGAAACTGTTTTTT; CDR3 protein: CASSVERDRGKLFF
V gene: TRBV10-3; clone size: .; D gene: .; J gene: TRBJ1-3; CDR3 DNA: TGTGCCATCAGTGAGTTTGGGGGGCTGTCTGGAAACACCATATATTTT; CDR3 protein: CAISEFGGLSGNTIYF
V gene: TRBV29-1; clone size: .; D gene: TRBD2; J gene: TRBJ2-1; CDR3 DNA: TGCAGCGTTGAAGATCATCGCCGGGGGGGAGACAATGAGCAGTTCTTC; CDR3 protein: CSVEDHRRGGDNEQFF
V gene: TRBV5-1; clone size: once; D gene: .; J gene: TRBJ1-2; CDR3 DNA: TGCGCCAGCAGCAGGGGGGCTGAGGGGCCCGGCTACACCTTC; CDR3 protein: CASSRGAEGPGYTF
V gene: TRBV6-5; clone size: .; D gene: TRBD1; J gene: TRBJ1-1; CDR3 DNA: TGTGCCAGCAGTAGAACAGGGGTTGCCACTGAAGCTTTCTTT; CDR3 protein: CASSRTGVATEAFF
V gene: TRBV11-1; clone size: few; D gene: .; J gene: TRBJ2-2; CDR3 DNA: TGTGCCAGCAGCTTAGAATGGGGGGCCAACACCGGGGAGCTGTTTTTT; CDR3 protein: CASSLEWGANTGELFF
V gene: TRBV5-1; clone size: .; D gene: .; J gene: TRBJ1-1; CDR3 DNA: TGCGCCAGCACGACCAACGACGCTCACACTGAAGCTTTCTTT; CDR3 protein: CASTTNDAHTEAFF
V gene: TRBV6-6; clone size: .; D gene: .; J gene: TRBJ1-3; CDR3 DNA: TGTGCCAGCAGTTACTCGTCTTCCTTTGGAAACACCATATATTTT; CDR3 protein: CASSYSSSFGNTIYF
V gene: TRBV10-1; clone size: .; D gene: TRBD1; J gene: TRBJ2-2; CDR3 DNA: TGCGCCAGCAGTGACCCGGGACAGGGGGCAAGGGAGCTGTTTTTT; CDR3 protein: CASSDPGQGARELFF
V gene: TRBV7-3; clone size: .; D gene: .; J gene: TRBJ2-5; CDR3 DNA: TGTGCCAGCAGCGCCGGACTATATGAGACCCAGTACTTC; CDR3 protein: CASSAGLYETQYF
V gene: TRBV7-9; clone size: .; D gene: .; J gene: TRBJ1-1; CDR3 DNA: TGTGCCAGCAGCATAAACCTGGACACTGAAGCTTTCTTT; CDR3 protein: CASSINLDTEAFF
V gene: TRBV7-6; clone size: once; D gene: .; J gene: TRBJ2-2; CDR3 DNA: TGTGCCAGCAGCTTAGGACGTGGGACGACAAACACCGGGGAGCTGTTTTTT; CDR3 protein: CASSLGRGTTNTGELFF
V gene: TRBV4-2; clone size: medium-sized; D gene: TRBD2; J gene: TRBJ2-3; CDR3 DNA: TGTGCCAGCAGCCGATCCTCAGCGGGGGGCCTGTCGGATACGCAGTATTTT; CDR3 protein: CASSRSSAGGLSDTQYF
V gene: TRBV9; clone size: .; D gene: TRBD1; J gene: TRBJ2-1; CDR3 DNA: TGTGCCAGCAGCCCACGCCTCCGGGACAGGGCAAATGAGCAGTTCTTC; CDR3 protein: CASSPRLRDRANEQFF
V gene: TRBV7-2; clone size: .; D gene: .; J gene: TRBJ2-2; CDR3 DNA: TGTGCCAGCAGGGATGGATCGAACACCGGGGAGCTGTTTTTT; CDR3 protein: CASRDGSNTGELFF
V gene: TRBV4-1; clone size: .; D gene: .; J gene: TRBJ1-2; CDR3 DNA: TGCGCCAGCAGCCAATTACCTCCTTATGGCTACACCTTC; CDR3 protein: CASSQLPPYGYTF
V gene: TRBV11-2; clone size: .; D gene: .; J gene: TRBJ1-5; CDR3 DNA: TGTGCCAGCAGCTTAGGCCTTCCCGGGATCCAGCCCCAGCATTTT; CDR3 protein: CASSLGLPGIQPQHF